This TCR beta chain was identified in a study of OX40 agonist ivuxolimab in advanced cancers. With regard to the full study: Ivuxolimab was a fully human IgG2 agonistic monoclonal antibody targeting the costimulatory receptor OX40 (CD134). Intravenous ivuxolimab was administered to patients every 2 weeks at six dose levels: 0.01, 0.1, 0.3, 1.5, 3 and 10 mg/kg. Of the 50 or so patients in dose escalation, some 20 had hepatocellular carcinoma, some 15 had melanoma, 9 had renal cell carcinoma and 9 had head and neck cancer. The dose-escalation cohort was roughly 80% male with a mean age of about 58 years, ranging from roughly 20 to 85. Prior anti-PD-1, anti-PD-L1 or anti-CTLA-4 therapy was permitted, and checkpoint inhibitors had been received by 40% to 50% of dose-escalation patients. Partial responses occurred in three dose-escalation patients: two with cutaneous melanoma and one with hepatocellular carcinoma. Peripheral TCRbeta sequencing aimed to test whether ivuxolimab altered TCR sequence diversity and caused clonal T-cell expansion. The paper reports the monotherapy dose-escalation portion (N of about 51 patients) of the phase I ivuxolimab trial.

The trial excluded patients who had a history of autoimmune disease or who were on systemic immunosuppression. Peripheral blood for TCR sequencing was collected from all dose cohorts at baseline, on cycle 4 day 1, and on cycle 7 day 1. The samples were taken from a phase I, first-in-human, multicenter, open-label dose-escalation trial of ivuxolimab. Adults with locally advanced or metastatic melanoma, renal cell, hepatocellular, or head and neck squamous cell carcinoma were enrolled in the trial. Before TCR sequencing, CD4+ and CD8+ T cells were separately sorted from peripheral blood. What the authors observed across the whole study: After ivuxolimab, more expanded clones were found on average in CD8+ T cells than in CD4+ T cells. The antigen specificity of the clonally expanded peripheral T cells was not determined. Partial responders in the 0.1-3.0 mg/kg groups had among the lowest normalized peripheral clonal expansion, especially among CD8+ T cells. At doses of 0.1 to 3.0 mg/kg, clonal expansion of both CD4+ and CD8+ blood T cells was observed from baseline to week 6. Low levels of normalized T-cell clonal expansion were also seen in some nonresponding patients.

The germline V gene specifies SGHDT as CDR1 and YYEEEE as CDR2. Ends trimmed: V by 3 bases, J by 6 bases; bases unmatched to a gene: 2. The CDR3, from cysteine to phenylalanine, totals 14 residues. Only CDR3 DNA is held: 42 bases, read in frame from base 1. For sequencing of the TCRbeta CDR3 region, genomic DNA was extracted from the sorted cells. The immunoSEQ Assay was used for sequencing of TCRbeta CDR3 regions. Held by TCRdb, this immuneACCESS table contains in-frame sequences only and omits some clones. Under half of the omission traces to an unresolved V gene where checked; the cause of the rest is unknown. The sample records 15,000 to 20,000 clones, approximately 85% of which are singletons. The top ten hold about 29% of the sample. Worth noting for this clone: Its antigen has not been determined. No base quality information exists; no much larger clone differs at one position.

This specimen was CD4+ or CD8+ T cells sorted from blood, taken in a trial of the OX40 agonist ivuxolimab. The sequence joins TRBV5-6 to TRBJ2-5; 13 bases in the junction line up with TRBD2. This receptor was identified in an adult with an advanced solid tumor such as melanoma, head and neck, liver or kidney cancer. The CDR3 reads CASSWTSGSKTQYF. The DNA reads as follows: TGTGCCAGCAGCTGGACTAGCGGGAGTAAGACCCAGTACTTC.